The 19 T cell receptor beta chains below were found in one sample sequenced in a study of blood T cell repertoires in COVID-19. Assay: immunoSEQ multiplex PCR; the TCRdb copy retains only in-frame clones and omits some. The table has some 7,900 clones, 84% seen once. What was sequenced was peripheral blood. These receptors were taken from a human donor with active COVID-19. The donor label of this sample is uncertain.

This chain links TRBV11-3 with TRBJ2-7, with 14 bases matching TRBD2. There are 17 residues in the CDR3. V lost 5 bases, J lost 2 bases, and 8 bases stayed unmatched. Germline V CDR1 and CDR2: SGHNT, YENEEA. In DNA form, the CDR3 reads TGTGCCAGCAGCCTCAGGACTAGCGGGAGGAGGCCCTACGAGCAGTACTTC. Residues: CASSLRTSGRRPYEQYF.

The chain combines TRBV28 with TRBJ2-1; 9 bases match TRBD2. V lost 4 bases, J lost 12 bases, and 4 bases stayed unmatched. Germline assignment: CDR1 MDHEN and CDR2 SYDVKM. The CDR3 is 12 amino acids. The chain's CDR3 is CASSSGTSPQFF. Written as DNA, the CDR3 is TGTGCCAGCAGTTCAGGGACTAGCCCGCAGTTCTTC.

V usage is TRBV15 and J usage is TRBJ2-3, with TRBD2 matching 9 bases. V lost 0 bases and J lost 4; bases outside the gene matches: 5. Germline loops: CDR1 LNHNV, CDR2 YYDKDF (reference sequence). The CDR3 length is 16 residues. CDR3 loop: CATSRDLVAGADTQYF. The CDR3, as DNA: TGTGCCACCAGCAGAGATTTGGTAGCGGGGGCAGATACGCAGTATTTT. The entire variable domain, with the rest obtained from reference TRBV15 and TRBJ2-3, is as follows: DAMVIQNPRYQVTQFGKPVTLSCSQTLNHNVMYWYQQKSSQAPKLLFHYYDKDFNNEADTPDNFQSRRPNTSFCFLDIRSPGLGDTAMYLCATSRDLVAGADTQYFGPGTRLTVL.

The rearrangement joins TRBV4-3 to TRBJ2-4, with D perhaps TRBD1 (6 bases). This CDR3 is 16 amino acids long. Trimming pared 1 base from V and 3 bases from J, leaving 13 bases between. The V gene's germline CDR1 is LGHNA and CDR2 YSLEER. CDR3 sequence (DNA): TGCGCCAGCAGCCAAGTTTCTTACAGGGACAAAAACATTCAGTACTTC. Residues: CASSQVSYRDKNIQYF.

The gene calls are TRBV11-2 and TRBJ2-5; 12 positions match TRBD1. The CDR3 is made up of 15 amino acids. The ends lost 5 bases at V and 5 bases at J; junction bases unmatched: 6. CDR1 and CDR2 (germline): SGHAT, FQNNGV. The CDR3 is CASSPGTGGLETQYF. DNA of the CDR3: TGTGCCAGCAGCCCTGGGACAGGGGGCCTCGAGACCCAGTACTTC.

This clone has more than one count but fewer than ten. V and J are TRBV7-3 and TRBJ2-5, with 9 bases lining up with TRBD2. The germline gives CDR1 SGHTA, CDR2 FQGTGA. The CDR3 has 21 residues. V was pared by 5 bases and J by 2 bases, with 24 bases of the junction left unmatched. CDR3 sequence reads: CASSHSWFRREGRGCQETQYF. In DNA form, the CDR3 reads TGTGCCAGCAGCCATTCGTGGTTCCGGCGGGAGGGCAGGGGGTGTCAAGAGACCCAGTACTTC.

This clone was seen only once. V usage is TRBV4-1 and J usage is TRBJ2-1, with D perhaps TRBD2 (6 bases). This CDR3 spans 15 amino acids. Germline V CDR1 and CDR2: MGHRA, YSYEKL. V lost 3 bases to trimming and J lost 4 bases, with 13 bases between them. The CDR3 loop reads CASSQTNSGYNEQFF. The CDR3 nucleotides read TGCGCCAGCAGCCAGACTAATAGCGGATACAATGAGCAGTTCTTC.

The chain employs TRBV7-2 and TRBJ2-3, with 9 nucleotides matching TRBD2. Germline CDR1 SGHTA, CDR2 FQGNSA. The trim removed 1 base at V and 3 bases at J, leaving 5 bases unmatched. There are 16 residues in the CDR3. For the CDR3, the DNA is TGTGCCAGCAGCTTAGGGGTAGCGGGAGTAACAGATACGCAGTATTTT. Amino acid sequence: CASSLGVAGVTDTQYF. Using reference TRBV7-2 and TRBJ2-3 for the parts outside the CDR3, the full variable domain is GAGVSQSPSNKVTEKGKDVELRCDPISGHTALYWYRQSLGQGLEFLIYFQGNSAPDKSGLPSDRFSAERTGGSVSTLTIQRTQQEDSAVYLCASSLGVAGVTDTQYFGPGTRLTVL.

The rearrangement uses TRBV21-1 and TRBJ1-2; the D call TRBD1 from the table was never checked on the DNA. TRBV21-1 is shown as a pseudogene. The CDR3 sequence is 15 residues long. The CDR3 nucleotides are TGTGCCAGCAGCCGGCGACAGCCGCACAACTATGGCTACACCTTC. As protein: CASSRRQPHNYGYTF.

The V call is TRBV7-2, the J call TRBJ2-7; D is perhaps TRBD2 (6 bases). The germline gives CDR1 SGHTA, CDR2 FQGNSA. Trimming stripped 5 bases from V and 2 bases from J, with 13 bases between. The CDR3 has 14 residues. The CDR3 sequence: CASSTLGEAYEQYF. CDR3 sequence (DNA): TGTGCCAGCAGCACCTTAGGGGAGGCCTACGAGCAGTACTTC.

The chain uses TRBV6-6 and TRBJ1-1; maybe TRBD1 (6 bases). V was clipped by 2 bases and J by 4 bases, with 11 bases between them. The CDR3 runs to 14 residues. From germline, CDR1 is MNHNY and CDR2 SVGAGI (reference sequence). CDR3 sequence reads: CASSYGGVGTEAFF. In DNA, the CDR3 is TGTGCCAGCAGTTACGGGGGCGTGGGCACTGAAGCTTTCTTT.

CDR3 DNA: TGTGCCAGCAGCCAGGACAGGGGGCCCTCCCGCGGGGAGACCCAGTACTTC. Amino acids: CASSQDRGPSRGETQYF. The V call is TRBV3-1 (or the pseudogene TRBV3-2), the J call TRBJ2-5; 11 nucleotides align to TRBD1. The CDR3 length is 17 residues. Per germline, CDR1 LGHDT and CDR2 YNNKEL (reference sequence). Trimming took 3 bases from V and 5 from J; bases not matched to a gene: 11.

The chain recombines TRBV10-3 with TRBJ2-1, with TRBD2 as a possible D gene (5 bases). Germline CDR1 reads ENHRY; CDR2 reads SYGVKD. Trimming took 0 bases from V and 7 from J, leaving 16 bases between them. The CDR3 extends over 16 amino acids. CDR3 coding DNA: TGTGCCATCAGTGAGTCCGGGCCACACTCGGGGAATGAGCAGTTCTTC. Protein: CAISESGPHSGNEQFF.

This rearrangement joins TRBV5-5 to TRBJ2-3; D is possibly TRBD1 (6 bases). The length of the CDR3 is 14 residues. V lost 4 bases to trimming and J lost 3 bases, with 12 bases between them. Germline V gene lookup returns CDR1 SGHKS and CDR2 YYEKEE (reference sequence). The CDR3 DNA is TGTGCCAGCAGCCCAGGGGAGAGGACAGATACGCAGTATTTT. Amino acid sequence: CASSPGERTDTQYF.

V gene TRBV19 combines with J gene TRBJ2-1; weak D call: TRBD1 (6 bases). CDR3 length: 14 amino acids. V dropped 3 bases and J dropped 6 bases, with 12 bases sitting between them. Germline CDR1 and CDR2: LNHDA and SQIVND (reference sequence). The chain's CDR3 is CASSMGTRGNEQFF. The CDR3 nucleotides are TGTGCCAGTAGTATGGGTACCAGGGGCAATGAGCAGTTCTTC.

This clone was observed a handful of times. The chain employs TRBV19 and TRBJ1-1; maybe TRBD1 (6 bases). Trimming took off 6 bases at V and 6 bases at J, with 20 bases between the two ends. The germline gives CDR1 LNHDA, CDR2 SQIVND (reference sequence). CDR3 length: 15 amino acids. The CDR3 region is CASSDRFGNNAEAFF. The CDR3, as DNA: TGTGCCAGTAGCGACAGGTTTGGGAACAACGCTGAAGCTTTCTTT.

The chain carries TRBV3-1 (or the pseudogene TRBV3-2) and TRBJ2-2; a weak D match, TRBD2 (6 bases). Trimming removed 6 bases at V and 1 base at J, with 12 bases between. This CDR3 has 15 residues. Germline lookup yields CDR1 LGHDT and CDR2 YNNKEL (reference sequence). The CDR3 sequence: CASRRGLQNTGELFF. The CDR3, as DNA: TGTGCCAGCAGGAGAGGACTACAGAACACCGGGGAGCTGTTTTTT.

The rearrangement uses TRBV6-1 and TRBJ2-5, with D tentatively TRBD1 (6 bases). Germline values: CDR1 MNHNS, CDR2 SASEGT. This CDR3 has 15 residues. Trimming took 2 bases from V and 3 from J, leaving 13 bases between them. CDR3 residues: CASSEWFGDKETQYF. CDR3 in DNA: TGTGCCAGCAGTGAATGGTTTGGGGACAAAGAGACCCAGTACTTC.

The chain uses TRBV6-5 and TRBJ1-5, with 8 bases identical to TRBD1. The CDR3 totals 13 residues. V shed 7 bases, J shed 11 bases, and the junction held 10 bases outside the gene matches. Per germline, CDR1 MNHEY and CDR2 SVGAGI. CDR3 sequence: CASTLRGLHSQHF. Written as DNA, the CDR3 is TGTGCCAGCACTCTCAGGGGGCTCCATTCCCAGCATTTT.